This T cell receptor (beta chain) came from a study of T cell changes during pregnancy in multiple sclerosis. The method was immunoSEQ multiplex PCR; TCRdb's version includes in-frame clones alone and lacks a portion of them. Here the sample spans around 52,000 clones, 87% being singletons. There are 13 residues in the CDR3. Germline lookup yields CDR1 MNHEY and CDR2 SVGAGI. Trimming pared 7 bases from V and 0 bases from J, leaving 4 bases between. V is TRBV6-5 and J is TRBJ2-6; D is unclear. The specimen sequenced was peripheral blood from another person, used as feeder cells. This TCR derives from a human donor whose cells served as feeder cells for cultures in a pregnancy study. CDR3 nucleotide sequence: TGTGCCAGCACAAGCTCTGGGGCCAACGTCCTGACTTTC. Amino acid sequence: CASTSSGANVLTF.